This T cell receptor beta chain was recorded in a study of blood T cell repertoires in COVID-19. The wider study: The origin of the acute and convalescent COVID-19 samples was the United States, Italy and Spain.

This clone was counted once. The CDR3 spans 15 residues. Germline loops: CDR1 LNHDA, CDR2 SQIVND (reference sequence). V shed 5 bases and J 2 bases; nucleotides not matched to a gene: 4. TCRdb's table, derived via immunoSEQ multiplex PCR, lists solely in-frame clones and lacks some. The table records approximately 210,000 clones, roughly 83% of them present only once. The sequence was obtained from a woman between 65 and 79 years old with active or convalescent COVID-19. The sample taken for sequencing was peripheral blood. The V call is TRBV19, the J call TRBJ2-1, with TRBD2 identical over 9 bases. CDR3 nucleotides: TGTGCCAGTAGTCAAAGCGGGGGGACCTACAATGAGCAGTTCTTC. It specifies CASSQSGGTYNEQFF.